This entry lists 19 T cell receptor beta chains sequenced from one sample in a study of lymphopenia after photon versus proton radiotherapy. Data came from immunoSEQ multiplex PCR; TCRdb stores just in-frame clones and leaves some out. The profile shows about 70,000 clones, about nine tenths of them singletons. The sample was peripheral blood, taken from a patient treated with proton-based radiotherapy. Receptors were obtained from an elderly man with esophageal cancer.

J is TRBJ1-2 and V is TRBV7-2; D uncertain. Germline V gene data show CDR1 as SGHTA and CDR2 as FQGNSA. The CDR3 is 14 residues long. Trimming took 4 bases from V and 3 from J, leaving 12 bases between them. CDR3 bases: TGTGCCAGCAGCTCCCAGATAGCCTACTATGGCTACACCTTC. Protein sequence: CASSSQIAYYGYTF.

The chain employs TRBV11-3 and TRBJ2-2; TRBD2 matches at 7 bases. Germline assignment: CDR1 SGHNT and CDR2 YENEEA. V shed 1 base and J 1 base; nucleotides not matched to a gene: 3. CDR3 size: 16 residues. The CDR3 here is CASSLVAGVNTGELFF. The CDR3 nucleotides read TGTGCCAGCAGCTTAGTTGCGGGAGTGAACACCGGGGAGCTGTTTTTT.

J is TRBJ2-3 and V is TRBV7-3, with a possible D match to TRBD2 (6 bases). The V and J ends lost 3 bases and 3 bases respectively, with 10 bases between them. This CDR3 contains 14 residues. Looked up from germline, CDR1 is SGHTA and CDR2 is FQGTGA. CDR3 protein: CASSLGGRTDTQYF. The CDR3 coding sequence is TGTGCCAGCAGCTTGGGGGGAAGGACAGATACGCAGTATTTT.

The chain combines TRBV25-1 with TRBJ1-2; no firm D call. V was clipped by 6 bases and J by 8 bases, with 16 bases between them. The CDR3 loop spans 13 amino acids. CDR1 MGHDK and CDR2 SYGVNS come from the germline V gene. The CDR3 DNA reads TGTGCCAGCAGAACGGGTTTCGAGTCAGGCTACACCTTC. This gives the protein CASRTGFESGYTF.

Only a few counts were recorded for this clone. This chain connects TRBV6-5 to TRBJ1-1; D is possibly TRBD1 (6 bases). Trimming took 10 bases from V and 1 from J, leaving 13 bases between them. CDR3 length: 13 residues. CDR1 and CDR2 from the germline V gene are MNHEY and SVGAGI. DNA for the CDR3: TGTGCCACTATGGACAGTTCGAACACTGAAGCTTTCTTT. This codes for CATMDSSNTEAFF.

CDR3 amino acids: CASSQDRAVDSPLHF. The DNA of the CDR3 is TGCGCCAGCAGCCAAGATCGGGCAGTTGATTCACCCCTCCACTTT. J is TRBJ1-6 and V is TRBV4-3; no clear D. Germline CDR1 is LGHNA and CDR2 is YSLEER. V lost 0 bases and J lost 8, with 11 bases in between. CDR3 length: 15 amino acids.

This clone came up once. The chain couples TRBV5-1 to TRBJ1-2; no clear D. CDR1 and CDR2 (germline): SGHRS, YFSETQ. The CDR3 totals 15 residues. V lost 4 bases and J 7 bases, leaving 20 bases between the germline ends. Here the CDR3 reads CASSTGDPGGFGYTF. As DNA, the CDR3 is TGCGCCAGCAGCACCGGAGACCCAGGTGGCTTTGGCTACACCTTC.

The chain uses TRBV7-2 and TRBJ1-1; TRBD1 is a possible D gene (5 bases). Germline CDR1 SGHTA, CDR2 FQGNSA. The CDR3 totals 14 residues. The germline V and J ends were trimmed by 1 base and 6 bases, with 12 bases remaining between them. The CDR3 region is CASSLVGGTAEAFF. The DNA for the CDR3 is TGTGCCAGCAGCTTAGTTGGGGGAACGGCTGAAGCTTTCTTT.

The chain couples TRBV11-3 to TRBJ2-2, with TRBD2 matching over 14 bases. The CDR3 runs 17 residues. CDR1 and CDR2 from the germline V gene are SGHNT and YENEEA. The V and J ends lost 5 bases and 6 bases, in that order; junction bases with no gene match: 8. The CDR3 bases are TGTGCCAGCAGCACGGGACTAGCGGGAGATAGTGCCGGGGAGCTGTTTTTT. Residues: CASSTGLAGDSAGELFF.

The chain couples TRBV6-4 to TRBJ2-3; TRBD2 might be the D (6 bases). Trimming removed 4 bases from V and 1 base from J, with 15 bases in between. CDR3 length: 16 amino acids. Germline V gene lookup returns CDR1 MRHNA and CDR2 SNTAGT. The CDR3 bases are TGTGCCAGCAGTGCGACCCTGCGGGGCGGCACAGATACGCAGTATTTT. The encoded protein is CASSATLRGGTDTQYF.

The gene calls are TRBV9 and TRBJ2-7, with a possible D match to TRBD1 (5 bases). In germline, CDR1 is SGDLS, CDR2 YYNGEE. CDR3 length: 14 amino acids. V dropped 1 base and J dropped 2 bases, with 10 bases sitting between them. The CDR3 is CASSVTGATYEQYF. The CDR3 DNA is TGTGCCAGCAGCGTAACAGGAGCTACCTACGAGCAGTACTTC.

The CDR3 DNA sequence: TGTGCCAGCAGTGTCCTACCGGGACAACGTAATGAAAAACTGTTTTTT. It specifies CASSVLPGQRNEKLFF. V gene TRBV6-1 combines with J gene TRBJ1-4; D is possibly TRBD1 (6 bases). This CDR3 region has 16 residues. Trimming left V 4 bases short and J 4 bases short, with 16 bases between. Germline values: CDR1 MNHNS, CDR2 SASEGT.

The chain combines TRBV11-2 with TRBJ1-6; perhaps TRBD1 as D (6 bases). CDR1 and CDR2 from the germline V gene are SGHAT and FQNNGV. V lost 5 bases to trimming and J lost 10 bases, with 15 bases between them. The CDR3 is 14 amino acids. Here the CDR3 reads CASSVAGALSPLHF. CDR3 sequence (DNA): TGTGCCAGCAGCGTCGCGGGGGCCCTGTCACCCCTCCACTTT. The variable domain in full, with the rest retrieved from reference TRBV11-2 and TRBJ1-6, is EAGVAQSPRYKIIEKRQSVAFWCNPISGHATLYWYQQILGQGPKLLIQFQNNGVVDDSQLPKDRFSAERLKGVDSTLKIQPAKLEDSAVYLCASSVAGALSPLHFGNGTRLTVT.

The chain is built from TRBV5-6 and TRBJ1-4; D remains unclear. CDR3 length: 13 residues. Germline V CDR1 and CDR2: SGHDT, YYEEEE. The V and J ends lost 2 bases and 7 bases respectively, with 9 bases between them. In DNA, the CDR3 is TGTGCCAGCAGCTTCGTTCACAGTGAAAAACTGTTTTTT. It encodes CASSFVHSEKLFF.

The sample holds a few counts of this clone. J is TRBJ1-5 and V is TRBV29-1, with unresolved D. The V and J ends lost 3 bases and 0 bases respectively, with 6 bases between them. CDR1 and CDR2 (germline): SQVTM, ANQGSEA. The CDR3 contains 13 residues. The CDR3 bases are TGCAGCGTTGAGTTAGGTAGCAATCAGCCCCAGCATTTT. This gives the protein CSVELGSNQPQHF.

This clone was detected only a few times. The chain links TRBV6-6 to TRBJ1-4; tentative D call: TRBD1 (5 bases). Trimming took 7 bases from V and 8 from J, leaving 17 bases between them. Germline CDR1 and CDR2: MNHNY and SVGAGI (reference sequence). CDR3 length: 14 amino acids. As DNA, the CDR3 is TGTGCCAGCATCCCGGGGAGGGGTTACGAAAAACTGTTTTTT. The encoded protein is CASIPGRGYEKLFF.

This clone occurred once. V is TRBV27 and J is TRBJ1-2; D may be TRBD1 (6 bases). V lost 2 bases to trimming and J lost 8 bases, with 12 bases between them. The CDR3 sequence is 13 residues long. The germline V gene has CDR1 MNHEY and CDR2 SMNVEV (reference sequence). The CDR3, as DNA: TGTGCCAGCAGTTTAAGCGGGGGGCAAGGCTACACCTTC. Encoded protein: CASSLSGGQGYTF.

The gene calls are TRBV6-5 and TRBJ1-1; D remains ambiguous. The V and J ends lost 8 bases and 1 base respectively, with 11 bases between them. CDR1 MNHEY and CDR2 SVGAGI come from the germline V gene. CDR3 length: 13 residues. The CDR3: CASGTSENTEAFF. DNA of the CDR3: TGTGCCAGCGGTACGTCTGAGAACACTGAAGCTTTCTTT.

The chain recombines TRBV9 with TRBJ2-1; 12 bases agree with TRBD2. Germline V gives CDR1 SGDLS, CDR2 YYNGEE. The ends lost 3 bases at V and 4 bases at J; junction bases unmatched: 2. CDR3 length: 15 amino acids. As DNA, the CDR3 is TGTGCCAGCAGCGGGACTAGCGGGGATTACAATGAGCAGTTCTTC. Encoded protein: CASSGTSGDYNEQFF.